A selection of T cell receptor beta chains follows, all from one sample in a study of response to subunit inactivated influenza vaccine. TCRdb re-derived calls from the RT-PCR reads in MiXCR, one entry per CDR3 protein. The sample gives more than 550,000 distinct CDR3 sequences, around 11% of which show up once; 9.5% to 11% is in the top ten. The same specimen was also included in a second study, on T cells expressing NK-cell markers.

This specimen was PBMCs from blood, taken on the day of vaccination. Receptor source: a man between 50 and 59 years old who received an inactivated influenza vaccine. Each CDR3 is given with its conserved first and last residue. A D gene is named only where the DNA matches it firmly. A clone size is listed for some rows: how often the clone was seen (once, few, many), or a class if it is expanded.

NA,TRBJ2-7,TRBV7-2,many,CASRSPASYEQYF,TGTGCCAGCAGGTCCCCGGCCTCCTACGAGCAGTACTTC
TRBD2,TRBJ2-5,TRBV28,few,CASSNPRGGGETQYF,TGTGCCAGCAGCAACCCGCGGGGGGGTGGAGAGACCCAGTACTTC
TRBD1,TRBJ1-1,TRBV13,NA,CASSLAFGTGNTEAFF,TGTGCCAGCAGCTTAGCCTTCGGGACAGGGAACACTGAAGCTTTCTTT
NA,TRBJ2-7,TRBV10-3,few,CAIRDFGGAYEQYF,TGTGCCATCAGGGATTTCGGTGGTGCCTACGAGCAGTACTTC
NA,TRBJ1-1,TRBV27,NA,CASSLRYQGMNTEAFF,TGTGCCAGCAGTTTGCGTTACCAGGGCATGAACACTGAAGCTTTCTTT
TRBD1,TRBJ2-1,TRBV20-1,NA,CSARDGDRVINEQFF,TGCAGTGCTAGAGATGGGGACAGGGTGATCAATGAGCAGTTCTTC
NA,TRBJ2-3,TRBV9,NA,CASSATRGTNTQYF,TGTGCCAGCAGCGCCACGAGGGGGACGAATACGCAGTATTTT
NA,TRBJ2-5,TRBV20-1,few,CSARRFAPYQETQYF,TGCAGTGCTAGAAGATTTGCTCCGTACCAAGAGACCCAGTACTTC
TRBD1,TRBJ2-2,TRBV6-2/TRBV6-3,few,CASSPGQGTNTGELFF,TGTGCCAGCAGCCCCGGACAGGGAACGAACACCGGGGAGCTGTTTTTT
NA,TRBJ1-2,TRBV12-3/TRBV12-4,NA,CASSFAGYGYTF,TGTGCCAGCAGTTTCGCAGGGTATGGCTACACCTTC
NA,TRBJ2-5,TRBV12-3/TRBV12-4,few,CASSATDLQETQYF,TGTGCCAGCAGTGCGACAGACCTCCAAGAGACCCAGTACTTC
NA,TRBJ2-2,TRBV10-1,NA,CASSGSRAGELFF,TGCGCCAGCAGTGGGTCGAGGGCCGGGGAGCTGTTTTTT
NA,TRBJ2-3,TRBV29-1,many,CSFWVRGSTDTQYF,TGCAGCTTTTGGGTTCGGGGAAGCACAGATACGCAGTATTTT
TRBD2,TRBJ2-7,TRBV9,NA,CASSGTSGGGSYEQYF,TGTGCCAGCAGCGGGACTAGCGGGGGGGGCTCCTACGAGCAGTACTTC
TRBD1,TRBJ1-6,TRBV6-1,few,CASRWTGSYNSPLHF,TGTGCCAGCAGATGGACAGGGTCCTATAATTCACCCCTCCACTTT
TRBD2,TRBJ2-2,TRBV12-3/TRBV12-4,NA,CASSIRKEGLASAGELFF,TGTGCCAGCAGTATCCGCAAAGAGGGACTAGCGTCGGCCGGGGAGCTGTTTTTT
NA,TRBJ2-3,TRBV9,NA,CASSPTGDHPKDTQYF,TGTGCCAGCAGCCCAACGGGGGACCACCCCAAGGATACGCAGTATTTT
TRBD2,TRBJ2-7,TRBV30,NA,CAWSVPGRPREQYF,TGTGCCTGGAGTGTACCCGGGAGGCCCCGCGAGCAGTACTTC
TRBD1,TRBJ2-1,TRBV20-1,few,CSARGGQGAQYNEQFF,TGCAGTGCTAGAGGAGGTCAGGGGGCGCAGTACAATGAGCAGTTCTTC
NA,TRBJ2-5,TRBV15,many,CATSPGRIQETQYF,TGTGCCACCAGCCCCGGGCGGATCCAAGAGACCCAGTACTTC
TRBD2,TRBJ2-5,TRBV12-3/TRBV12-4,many,CASSLGLAGEQETQYF,TGTGCCAGCAGTTTGGGTCTAGCGGGGGAGCAAGAGACCCAGTACTTC
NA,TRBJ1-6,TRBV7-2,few,CASSLGVDNSPLHF,TGTGCCAGCAGTCTCGGGGTTGACAATTCACCCCTCCACTTT
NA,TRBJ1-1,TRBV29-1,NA,CSVEFRLENTEAFF,TGCAGCGTTGAATTCCGGTTAGAGAACACTGAAGCTTTCTTT
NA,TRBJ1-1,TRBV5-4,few,CASSLAGGAGGEAFF,TGTGCCAGCAGCTTGGCCGGGGGCGCGGGAGGCGAAGCTTTCTTT
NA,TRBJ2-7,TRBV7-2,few,CASSLAPGAGYEQYF,TGTGCCAGCAGCTTAGCGCCCGGGGCAGGCTACGAGCAGTACTTC
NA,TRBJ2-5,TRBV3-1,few,CASSPPGRRETQYF,TGTGCCAGCAGCCCCCCAGGGAGGCGAGAGACCCAGTACTTC
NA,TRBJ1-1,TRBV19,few,CASSDGPSLHTEAFF,TGTGCCAGTAGTGACGGACCCTCCCTCCACACTGAAGCTTTCTTT
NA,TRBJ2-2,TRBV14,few,CASSQVAFTGELFF,TGTGCCAGCAGCCAAGTTGCTTTCACCGGGGAGCTGTTTTTT
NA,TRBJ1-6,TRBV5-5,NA,CASSFAPGARDSPLHF,TGTGCCAGCAGCTTCGCACCCGGCGCTAGGGATTCACCCCTCCACTTT
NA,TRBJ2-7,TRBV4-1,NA,CASSQDWGENEQYF,TGCGCCAGCAGCCAAGATTGGGGGGAGAACGAGCAGTACTTC
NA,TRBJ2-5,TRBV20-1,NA,CSATSGSNPKETQYF,TGCAGTGCAACGTCGGGCTCCAACCCAAAAGAGACCCAGTACTTC
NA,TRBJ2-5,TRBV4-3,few,CASSQDTGQGTQYF,TGCGCCAGCAGCCAAGACACGGGGCAGGGGACCCAGTACTTC
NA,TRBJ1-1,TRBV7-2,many,CASSFGYTGPTEAFF,TGTGCCAGCAGCTTTGGGTATACAGGCCCCACTGAAGCTTTCTTT
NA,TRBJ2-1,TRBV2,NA,CASKRDWANDEQFF,TGTGCCAGCAAGCGAGACTGGGCTAACGATGAGCAGTTCTTC
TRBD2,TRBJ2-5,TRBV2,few,CASSPSGGTRQETQYF,TGTGCCAGCAGCCCTAGCGGGGGGACGCGACAAGAGACCCAGTACTTC
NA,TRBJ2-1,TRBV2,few,CASSDSEIEQFF,TGTGCCAGCAGTGATTCGGAGATTGAGCAGTTCTTC
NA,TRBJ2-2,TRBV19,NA,CASSFTSATGELFF,TGTGCCAGTAGTTTTACCTCTGCTACCGGGGAGCTGTTTTTT
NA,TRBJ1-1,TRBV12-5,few,CASGLLTRNEAFF,TGTGCTAGTGGTTTACTGACCAGGAATGAAGCTTTCTTT
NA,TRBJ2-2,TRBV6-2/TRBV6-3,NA,CASSPIGTANTGELFF,TGTGCCAGCAGTCCTATCGGGACGGCGAACACCGGGGAGCTGTTTTTT
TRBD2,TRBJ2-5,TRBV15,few,CATRRGGLADQETQYF,TGTGCCACCCGCAGGGGGGGACTAGCGGACCAAGAGACCCAGTACTTC
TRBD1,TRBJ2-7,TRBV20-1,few,CSAEKRDSLPYEQYF,TGCAGTGCTGAGAAACGGGACAGTCTTCCCTACGAGCAGTACTTC
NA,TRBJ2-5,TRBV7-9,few,CASTTYQETQYF,TGTGCCAGCACTACCTACCAAGAGACCCAGTACTTC
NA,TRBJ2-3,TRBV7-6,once,CASSSRDPRTTDTQYF,TGTGCCAGCAGCTCCCGGGACCCCAGGACCACAGATACGCAGTATTTT
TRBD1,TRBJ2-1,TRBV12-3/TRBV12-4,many,CASSLVDRGGSEQFF,TGTGCCAGCAGTTTAGTGGACAGGGGGGGAAGTGAGCAGTTCTTC
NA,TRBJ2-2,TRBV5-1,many,CASTAIANTGELFF,TGCGCCAGCACAGCCATCGCGAACACCGGGGAGCTGTTTTTT
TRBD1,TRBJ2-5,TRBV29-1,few,CSVGAQGAGETQYF,TGCAGCGTTGGGGCACAGGGGGCAGGGGAGACCCAGTACTTC
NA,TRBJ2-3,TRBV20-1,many,CSAIRDINTDTQYF,TGCAGTGCTATCCGGGATATCAACACAGATACGCAGTATTTT
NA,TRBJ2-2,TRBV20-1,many,CSARAGGTTGELFF,TGCAGTGCTAGAGCTGGGGGGACCACCGGGGAGCTGTTTTTT